This T cell receptor (beta chain) is from a study of TIL therapy for anti-PD-1-resistant metastatic lung cancer. The immunoSEQ assay was v3. TCRdb keeps only in-frame clones here, not all; method: immunoSEQ multiplex PCR. The profile shows some 90,000 clones, 65% of them singletons. The time point was: pre-treatment sample, taken before nivolumab and TIL therapy. Pleural nodules or supraclavicular lymph nodes made up most of the excised metastases sampled. This clonotype was obtained from a person aged 25 to 85 with non-small cell lung cancer. The sample here was tumor tissue, taken at baseline.

The CDR3 region is CASSPSFQREQYF. The CDR3, as DNA: TGCGCCAGCAGCCCGTCTTTCCAGCGCGAGCAGTACTTC. This rearrangement joins TRBV4-1 to TRBJ2-7, with D uncertain. Trimming pared 4 bases from V and 6 bases from J, leaving 13 bases between. CDR3 length: 13 amino acids. Looked up from germline, CDR1 is MGHRA and CDR2 is YSYEKL.